The clone carrying this TCR beta chain was seen a handful of times. Its antigen is not known. Additional DNA sequences in this sample encode the identical CDR3. These data belong to a study of beta chain features in type 1 diabetes. Study results and limitations: PCR might favor shorter templates, but any such skew would affect patients and controls equally. Patients with type 1 diabetes carried fewer insertions and had more deletions at their VDJ junctions.

This CDR3 region has 15 residues. The germline gives CDR1 SGHTA, CDR2 FQGNSA. Trimming removed 4 bases from V and 3 bases from J; junction bases left unmatched: 1. Expressed TCRB transcripts were sequenced because the entire RNA isolate underwent reverse transcription. The method was immunoSEQ multiplex PCR; TCRdb's version includes in-frame clones alone and lacks a portion of them. There are roughly 400,000 clones in the sample; approximately 15% occur only once, and 0.03% to 0.04% lies in the top ten. The sample consisted of naive CD4+ T cells from blood. The receptor's source is a man aged 30-40 years in good health. This chain links TRBV7-2 with TRBJ2-3; 13 bases align to TRBD2. The CDR3 DNA is TGTGCCAGCAGCTCGGGACTAGCGGGGACAGATACGCAGTATTTT. This sequence encodes CASSSGLAGTDTQYF.